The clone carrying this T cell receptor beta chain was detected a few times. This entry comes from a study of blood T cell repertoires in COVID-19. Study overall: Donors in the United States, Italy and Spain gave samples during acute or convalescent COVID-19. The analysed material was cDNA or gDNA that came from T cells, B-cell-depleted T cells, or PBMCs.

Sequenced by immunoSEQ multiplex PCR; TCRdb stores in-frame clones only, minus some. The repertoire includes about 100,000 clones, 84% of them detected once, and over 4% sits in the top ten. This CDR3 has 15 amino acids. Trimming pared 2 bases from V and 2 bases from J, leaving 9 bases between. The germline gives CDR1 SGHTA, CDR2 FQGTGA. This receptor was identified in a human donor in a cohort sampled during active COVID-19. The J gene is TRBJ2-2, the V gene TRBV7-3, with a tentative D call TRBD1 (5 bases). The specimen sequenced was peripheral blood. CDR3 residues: CASSLGHFNTGELFF. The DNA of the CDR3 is TGTGCCAGCAGCTTAGGACACTTTAACACCGGGGAGCTGTTTTTT.